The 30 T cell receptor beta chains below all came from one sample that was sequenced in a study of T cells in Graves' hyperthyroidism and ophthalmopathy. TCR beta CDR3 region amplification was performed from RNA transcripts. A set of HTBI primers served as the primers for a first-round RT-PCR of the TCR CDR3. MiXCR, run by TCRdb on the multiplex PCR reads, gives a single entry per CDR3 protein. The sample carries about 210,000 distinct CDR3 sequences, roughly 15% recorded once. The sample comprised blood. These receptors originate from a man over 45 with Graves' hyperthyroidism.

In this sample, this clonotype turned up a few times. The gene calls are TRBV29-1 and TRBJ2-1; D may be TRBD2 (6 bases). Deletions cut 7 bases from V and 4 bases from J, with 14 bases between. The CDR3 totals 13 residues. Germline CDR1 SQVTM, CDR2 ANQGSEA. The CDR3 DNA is TGCAGCGGCAGCGGGCTAGAGTACAATGAGCAGTTCTTC. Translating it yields CSGSGLEYNEQFF.

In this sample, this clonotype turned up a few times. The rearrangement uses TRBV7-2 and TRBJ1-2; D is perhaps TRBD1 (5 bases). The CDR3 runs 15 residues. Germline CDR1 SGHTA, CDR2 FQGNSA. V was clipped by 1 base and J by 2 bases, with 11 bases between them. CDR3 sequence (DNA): TGTGCCAGCAGCTTAGTCACAGGAGGCAACTATGGCTACACCTTC. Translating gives CASSLVTGGNYGYTF.

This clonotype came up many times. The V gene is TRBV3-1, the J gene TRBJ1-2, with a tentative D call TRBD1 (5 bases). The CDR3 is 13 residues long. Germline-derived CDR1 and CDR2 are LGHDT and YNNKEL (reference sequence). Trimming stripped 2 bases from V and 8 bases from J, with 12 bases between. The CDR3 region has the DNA TGTGCCAGCAGCCAAAAAGGGACTGACGGCTACACCTTC. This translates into CASSQKGTDGYTF.

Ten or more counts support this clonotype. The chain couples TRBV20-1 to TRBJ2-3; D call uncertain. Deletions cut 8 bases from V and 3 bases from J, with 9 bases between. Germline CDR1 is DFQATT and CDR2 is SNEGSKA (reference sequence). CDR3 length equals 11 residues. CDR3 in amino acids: CSSPWTDTQYF. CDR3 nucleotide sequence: TGCAGTTCCCCATGGACAGATACGCAGTATTTT.

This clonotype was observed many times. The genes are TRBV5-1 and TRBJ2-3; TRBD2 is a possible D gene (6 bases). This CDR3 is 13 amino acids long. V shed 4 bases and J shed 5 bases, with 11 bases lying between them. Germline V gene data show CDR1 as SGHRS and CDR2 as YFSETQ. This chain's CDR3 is CASSPQAGDTQYF. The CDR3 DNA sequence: TGCGCCAGCAGCCCCCAAGCGGGAGATACGCAGTATTTT.

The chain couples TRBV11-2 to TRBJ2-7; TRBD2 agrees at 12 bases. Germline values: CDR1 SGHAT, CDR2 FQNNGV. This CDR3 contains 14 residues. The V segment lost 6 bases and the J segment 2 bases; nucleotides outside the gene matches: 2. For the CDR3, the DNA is TGTGCCAGCAGACTAGCGGGAGGCCCCTACGAGCAGTACTTC. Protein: CASRLAGGPYEQYF.

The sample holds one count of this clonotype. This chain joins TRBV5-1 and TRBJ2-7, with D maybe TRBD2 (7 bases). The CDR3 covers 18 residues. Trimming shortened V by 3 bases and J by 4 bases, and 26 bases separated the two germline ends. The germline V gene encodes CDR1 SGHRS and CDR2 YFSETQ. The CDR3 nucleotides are TGCGCCAGCAGCTCCCGAGGACTAGTAGTAGGGGGGAGGTACGAGCAGTACTTC. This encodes CASSSRGLVVGGRYEQYF.

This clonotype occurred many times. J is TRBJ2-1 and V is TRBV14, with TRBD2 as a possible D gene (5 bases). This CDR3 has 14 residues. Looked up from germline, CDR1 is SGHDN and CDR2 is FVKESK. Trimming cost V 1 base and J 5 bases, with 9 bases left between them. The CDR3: CASSQVSGDNEQFF. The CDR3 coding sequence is TGTGCCAGCAGCCAAGTTTCCGGGGACAATGAGCAGTTCTTC.

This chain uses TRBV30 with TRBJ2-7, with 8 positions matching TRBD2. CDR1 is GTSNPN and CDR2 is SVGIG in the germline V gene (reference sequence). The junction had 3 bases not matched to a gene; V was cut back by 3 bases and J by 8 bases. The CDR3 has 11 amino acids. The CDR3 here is CAWRLAGKQYF. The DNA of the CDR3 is TGTGCCTGGAGGCTAGCGGGCAAGCAGTACTTC.

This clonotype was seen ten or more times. CDR3 sequence (DNA): TGTGCCATCAGTGAGTCGGGCAACACTGAAGCTTTCTTT. The encoded protein is CAISESGNTEAFF. The chain combines TRBV10-3 with TRBJ1-1; D is unresolved. V gave up 0 bases and J gave up 2 bases, with 4 bases separating them. Germline CDR1 is ENHRY and CDR2 is SYGVKD. This CDR3 spans 13 amino acids.

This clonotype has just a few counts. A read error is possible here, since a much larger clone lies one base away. The CDR3 sequence is CASSFRYGNEQFF. The CDR3 DNA reads TGTGCCAGCAGTTTCAGGTATGGTAATGAGCAGTTCTTC. The chain couples TRBV28 to TRBJ2-1, with unresolved D. The V gene's germline CDR1 is MDHEN and CDR2 SYDVKM. Deletions cut 3 bases from V and 7 bases from J, with 10 bases between. The CDR3 runs to 13 residues.

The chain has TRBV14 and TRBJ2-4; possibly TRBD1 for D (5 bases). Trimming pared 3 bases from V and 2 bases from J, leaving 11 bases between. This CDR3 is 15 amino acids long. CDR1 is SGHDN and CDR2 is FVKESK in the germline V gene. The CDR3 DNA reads TGTGCCAGCAGCCACCGGGCAGGGACCAAAAACATTCAGTACTTC. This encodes CASSHRAGTKNIQYF.

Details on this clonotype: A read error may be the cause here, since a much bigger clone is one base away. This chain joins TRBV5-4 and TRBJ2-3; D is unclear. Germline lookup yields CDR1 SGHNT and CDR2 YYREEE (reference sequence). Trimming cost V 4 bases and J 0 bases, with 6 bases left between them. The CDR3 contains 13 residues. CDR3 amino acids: CASSTYSTDTQYF. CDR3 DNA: TGTGCCAGCAGCACCTACAGCACAGATACGCAGTATTTT. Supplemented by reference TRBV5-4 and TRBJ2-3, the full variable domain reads ETGVTQSPTHLIKTRGQQVTLRCSSQSGHNTVSWYQQALGQGPQFIFQYYREEENGRGNFPPRFSGLQFPNYSSELNVNALELDDSALYLCASSTYSTDTQYFGPGTRLTVL.

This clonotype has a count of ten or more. The CDR3, as DNA: TGTGCCAGCAGCAAGACAGGGGGGACCTACGAGCAGTACTTC. Amino acids: CASSKTGGTYEQYF. This chain uses TRBV2 with TRBJ2-7; TRBD1 matches at 9 bases. Germline CDR1 reads SNHLY; CDR2 reads FYNNEI. The CDR3 runs 14 residues. V shed 6 bases and J 2 bases; nucleotides not matched to a gene: 5.

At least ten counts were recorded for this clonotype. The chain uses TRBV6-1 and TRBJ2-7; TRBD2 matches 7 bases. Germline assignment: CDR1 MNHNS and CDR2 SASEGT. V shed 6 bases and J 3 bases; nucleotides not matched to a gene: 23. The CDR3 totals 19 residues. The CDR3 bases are TGTGCCAGCAGGGTTAAGAATTCACTAGCGAGACCTAAGGACTACGAGCAGTACTTC. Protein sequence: CASRVKNSLARPKDYEQYF.

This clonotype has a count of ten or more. CDR3 in amino acids: CASSLSGTGSPNTGELFF. The CDR3 region has the DNA TGTGCCAGCAGTTTATCCGGGACAGGGTCCCCGAACACCGGGGAGCTGTTTTTT. The chain links TRBV28 to TRBJ2-2, with 9 bases matching TRBD1. The CDR3 extends over 18 amino acids. The germline V gene has CDR1 MDHEN and CDR2 SYDVKM. After removal of 1 base from V and 0 bases from J, the junction contained 6 bases not matched to a gene.

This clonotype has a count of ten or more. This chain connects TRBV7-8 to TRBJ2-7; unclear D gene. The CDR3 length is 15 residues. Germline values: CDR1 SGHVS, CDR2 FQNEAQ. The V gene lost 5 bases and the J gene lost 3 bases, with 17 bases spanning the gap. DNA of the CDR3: TGTGCCAGCAGCCTGACGGTGTCTGGGGACTACGAGCAGTACTTC. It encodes CASSLTVSGDYEQYF.

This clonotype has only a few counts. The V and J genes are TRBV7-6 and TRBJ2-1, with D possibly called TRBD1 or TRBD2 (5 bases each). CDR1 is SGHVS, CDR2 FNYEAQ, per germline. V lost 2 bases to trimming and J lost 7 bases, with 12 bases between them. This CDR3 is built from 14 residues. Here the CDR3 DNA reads TGTGCCAGCAGCTTATTACGGGGACCGAATGAGCAGTTCTTC. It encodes CASSLLRGPNEQFF. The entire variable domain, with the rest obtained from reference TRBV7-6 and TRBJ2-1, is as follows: GAGVSQSPRYKVTKRGQDVALRCDPISGHVSLYWYRQALGQGPEFLTYFNYEAQQDKSGLPNDRFSAERPEGSISTLTIQRTEQRDSAMYRCASSLLRGPNEQFFGPGTRLTVL.

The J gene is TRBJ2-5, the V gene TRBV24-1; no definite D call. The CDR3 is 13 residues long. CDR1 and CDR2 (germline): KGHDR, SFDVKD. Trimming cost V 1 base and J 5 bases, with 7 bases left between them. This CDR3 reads CATSDFSLETQYF. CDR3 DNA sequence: TGTGCCACCAGTGATTTCTCGTTGGAGACCCAGTACTTC.

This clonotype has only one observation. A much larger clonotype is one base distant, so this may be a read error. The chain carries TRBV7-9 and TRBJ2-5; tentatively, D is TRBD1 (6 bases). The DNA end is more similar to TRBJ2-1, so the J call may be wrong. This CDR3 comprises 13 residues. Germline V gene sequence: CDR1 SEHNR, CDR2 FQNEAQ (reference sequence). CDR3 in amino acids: CASTQGSGETQFF. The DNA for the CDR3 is TGTGCCAGCACCCAGGGGTCAGGAGAGACCCAGTTCTTC.

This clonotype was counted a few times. The CDR3 bases are TGTGCCAGCAGTCCCCAACAGACAGGGTCGGGTACATCACCCCTCCACTTT. Translated: CASSPQQTGSGTSPLHF. This chain joins TRBV27 and TRBJ1-6, with 7 positions matching TRBD1. The CDR3 runs to 17 residues. V shed 5 bases and J 10 bases; nucleotides not matched to a gene: 17. Germline loops: CDR1 MNHEY, CDR2 SMNVEV (reference sequence).

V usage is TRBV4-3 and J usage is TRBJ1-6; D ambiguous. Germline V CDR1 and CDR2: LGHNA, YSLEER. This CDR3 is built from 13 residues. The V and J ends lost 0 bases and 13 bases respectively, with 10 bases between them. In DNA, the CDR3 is TGCGCCAGCAGCCAAGAGGTTGATTTCCCCCTCCACTTT. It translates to CASSQEVDFPLHF.

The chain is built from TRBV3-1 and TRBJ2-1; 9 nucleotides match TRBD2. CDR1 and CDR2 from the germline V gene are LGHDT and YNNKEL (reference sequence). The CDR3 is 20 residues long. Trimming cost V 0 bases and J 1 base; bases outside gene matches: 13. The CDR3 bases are TGTGCCAGCAGCCAAGAATCCCCAGTTTTAGCGGGAGTTTCCTACAATGAGCAGTTCTTC. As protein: CASSQESPVLAGVSYNEQFF.

The CDR3 DNA is TGCGCCAGCAGCTTGGCCGCTATCACGGCGAACACCGGGGAGCTGTTTTTT. Its translation: CASSLAAITANTGELFF. The V call is TRBV5-1, the J call TRBJ2-2, with no clear D. The CDR3 loop spans 17 amino acids. The germline V gene has CDR1 SGHRS and CDR2 YFSETQ. The germline V and J ends were trimmed by 0 bases and 0 bases, with 12 bases remaining between them.

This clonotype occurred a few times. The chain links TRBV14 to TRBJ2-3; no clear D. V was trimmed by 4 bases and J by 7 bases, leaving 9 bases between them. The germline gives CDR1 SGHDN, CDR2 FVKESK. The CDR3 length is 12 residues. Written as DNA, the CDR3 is TGTGCCAGCAGCCGTGGAATGTATACGCAGTATTTT. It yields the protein CASSRGMYTQYF. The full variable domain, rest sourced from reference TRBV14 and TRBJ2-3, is EAGVTQFPSHSVIEKGQTVTLRCDPISGHDNLYWYRRVMGKEIKFLLHFVKESKQDESGMPNNRFLAERTGGTYSTLKVQPAELEDSGVYFCASSRGMYTQYFGPGTRLTVL.

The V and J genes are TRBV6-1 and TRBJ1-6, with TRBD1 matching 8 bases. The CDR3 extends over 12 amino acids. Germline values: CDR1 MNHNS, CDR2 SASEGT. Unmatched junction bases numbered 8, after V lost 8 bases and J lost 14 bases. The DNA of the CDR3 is TGTGCCAGCGGGACAGGTTTTGTATCCCTCCACTTT. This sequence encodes CASGTGFVSLHF.

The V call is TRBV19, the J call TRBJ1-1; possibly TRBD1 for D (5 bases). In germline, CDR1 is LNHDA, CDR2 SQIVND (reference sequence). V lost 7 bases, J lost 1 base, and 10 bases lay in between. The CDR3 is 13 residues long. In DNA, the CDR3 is TGTGCCAGTATTGAGGGGACGAACACTGAAGCTTTCTTT. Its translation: CASIEGTNTEAFF. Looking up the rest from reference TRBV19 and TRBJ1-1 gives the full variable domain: DGGITQSPKYLFRKEGQNVTLSCEQNLNHDAMYWYRQDPGQGLRLIYYSQIVNDFQKGDIAEGYSVSREKKESFPLTVTSAQKNPTAFYLCASIEGTNTEAFFGQGTRLTVV.

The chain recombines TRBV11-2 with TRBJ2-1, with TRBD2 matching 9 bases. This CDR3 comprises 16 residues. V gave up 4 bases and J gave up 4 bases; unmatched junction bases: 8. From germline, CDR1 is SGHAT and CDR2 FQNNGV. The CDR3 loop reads CASSYLAGSAYNEQFF. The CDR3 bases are TGTGCCAGCAGCTACCTAGCGGGAAGTGCGTACAATGAGCAGTTCTTC.

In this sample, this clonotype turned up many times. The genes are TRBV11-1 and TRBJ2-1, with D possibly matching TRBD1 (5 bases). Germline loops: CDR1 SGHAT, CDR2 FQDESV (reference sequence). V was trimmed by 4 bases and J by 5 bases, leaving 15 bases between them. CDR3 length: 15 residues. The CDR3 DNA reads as TGTGCCAGCAGCTATTGGGGTAGCAGGGACAATGAGCAGTTCTTC. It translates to CASSYWGSRDNEQFF.

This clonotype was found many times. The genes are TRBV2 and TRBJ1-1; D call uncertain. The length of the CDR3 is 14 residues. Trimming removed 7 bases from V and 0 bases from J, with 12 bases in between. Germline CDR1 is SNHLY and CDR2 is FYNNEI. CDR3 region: CASISRFMNTEAFF. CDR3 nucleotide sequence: TGTGCCAGCATCTCTAGATTCATGAACACTGAAGCTTTCTTT.